The sequence of this TCR beta chain was determined in a study of cytomegalovirus exposure and HLA in healthy donors. Background on the study: Early released data had 80 million or so unique TCRs, all coming from HLA-typed donors.

The CDR3 sequence is 13 residues long. Between the trimmed V and J ends, which lost 2 bases and 9 bases, there was a span of 13 bases. The germline V gene has CDR1 MNHEY and CDR2 SMNVEV (reference sequence). The study ran its PCR with 60 Vbeta and 13 Jbeta primers. TCRdb's copy holds only in-frame clones and misses some; the assay was immunoSEQ multiplex PCR. The sample has about 130,000 clones, 75% to 90% seen once; the top ten hold around 7.8%. V and J are TRBV27 and TRBJ1-2; a possible D gene is TRBD1 (6 bases). The sample comprised PBMCs. This TCR derives from a woman aged 45 to 65 in good health and CMV-seropositive. This CDR3 reads CASSLEQGLRYTF. DNA of the CDR3: TGTGCCAGCAGTTTAGAACAGGGTTTACGCTACACCTTC.